The 16 T cell receptor beta chains reported below all come from one sample, sequenced in a study of blood T cell repertoires in COVID-19. Clones were read by immunoSEQ multiplex PCR, and TCRdb kept only the in-frame ones, dropping some. The sample includes under 200,000 clones, about 83% of them seen just once. Sequencing was carried out using PBMCs or T cells enriched from blood (not recorded which). These receptors came from a woman aged 30 to 39 who had been exposed to COVID-19.

The V gene is TRBV4-1, the J gene TRBJ1-5, with TRBD1 as a possible D gene (5 bases). CDR1 and CDR2 (germline): MGHRA, YSYEKL. The CDR3 length is 16 residues. Between the trimmed V and J ends, which lost 4 bases and 0 bases, there was a span of 13 bases. The CDR3 DNA reads TGCGCCAGCAGCCTGGGGGGGGTGTATAGCAATCAGCCCCAGCATTTT. Its translation: CASSLGGVYSNQPQHF.

The gene calls are TRBV10-1 and TRBJ1-6; 11 bases match TRBD1. Germline CDR1 reads WNHNN; CDR2 reads SYGVQD (reference sequence). Trimming cost V 2 bases and J 10 bases; bases outside gene matches: 4. This CDR3 is built from 15 residues. For the CDR3, the DNA is TGCGCCAGCAGTGAGAGGACAGGGGGCTTGTCACCCCTCCACTTT. The encoded protein is CASSERTGGLSPLHF.

This chain links TRBV2 with TRBJ1-1, with 9 bases lining up with TRBD1. V lost 6 bases, J lost 5 bases, and 4 bases stayed unmatched. The CDR3 covers 13 residues. The germline CDR1 and CDR2 sequences are SNHLY and FYNNEI. CDR3 DNA sequence: TGTGCCAGCAGACGACAGGGGGGAACTGAAGCTTTCTTT. This encodes CASRRQGGTEAFF.

The chain couples TRBV4-1 to TRBJ1-3; 11 bases are shared with TRBD1. CDR1 and CDR2 from the germline V gene are MGHRA and YSYEKL. CDR3 size: 16 residues. V lost 4 bases and J lost 3; bases outside the gene matches: 5. CDR3 nucleotides: TGCGCCAGCAGCCCCCTGGACAGGGGGCTTGGAAACACCATATATTTT. Amino acid sequence: CASSPLDRGLGNTIYF.

This chain joins TRBV30 and TRBJ1-4; no clear D gene. The CDR3 extends over 11 amino acids. V was cut by 2 bases and J by 10 bases, with 8 bases left in between. Germline CDR1 and CDR2: GTSNPN and SVGIG (reference sequence). The CDR3 protein is CAWSNEGKLFF. The CDR3 nucleotides are TGTGCCTGGAGTAATGAGGGAAAACTGTTTTTT.

CDR3 residues: CASSPSGASYEQYF. Written as DNA, the CDR3 is TGTGCCAGTAGTCCCTCAGGGGCCTCCTACGAGCAGTACTTC. This chain links TRBV19 with TRBJ2-7, with D maybe TRBD1 (6 bases). The CDR3 covers 14 residues. V lost 5 bases to trimming and J lost 0 bases, with 11 bases between them. Germline V lookup: CDR1 LNHDA, CDR2 SQIVND (reference sequence).

This rearrangement joins TRBV9 to TRBJ1-2; the D gene is possibly TRBD1 (6 bases). Germline CDR1 SGDLS, CDR2 YYNGEE. This CDR3 has 14 amino acids. The V end was cut by 3 bases, the J end by 10 bases, with 19 bases between. The CDR3 region is CASSAWGTFSDYTF. CDR3 sequence (DNA): TGTGCCAGCAGCGCCTGGGGGACATTCTCCGACTACACCTTC.

The V and J genes are TRBV7-6 and TRBJ1-1, with 12 nucleotides matching TRBD1. CDR1 is SGHVS, CDR2 FNYEAQ, per germline. The CDR3 is 17 residues long. The V and J ends lost 4 bases and 4 bases, in that order; junction bases with no gene match: 10. For the CDR3, the DNA is TGTGCCAGCAGCTCCACGGGACAGGGGGCTATCAGCACTGAAGCTTTCTTT. Translation: CASSSTGQGAISTEAFF.

The chain carries TRBV19 and TRBJ2-5, with 7 bases identical to TRBD2. From germline, CDR1 is LNHDA and CDR2 SQIVND (reference sequence). CDR3 size: 15 residues. Germline trimming cut 4 bases from V and 2 bases from J; bases unmatched to any gene: 7. CDR3 DNA: TGTGCCAGTAGTAGGGGAGCGGGGTGGCAAGAGACCCAGTACTTC. Protein product: CASSRGAGWQETQYF.

In this sample, this clone turned up many times. The DNA of the CDR3 is TGTGCCAGCAGCTACCCAACGAGCTCCTACGAGCAGTACTTC. Its translation is CASSYPTSSYEQYF. The chain links TRBV13 to TRBJ2-7; D is ambiguous. Germline V lookup: CDR1 PRHDT, CDR2 FYEKMQ (reference sequence). V dropped 4 bases and J dropped 0 bases, with 10 bases sitting between them. This CDR3 has 14 amino acids.

The rearrangement joins TRBV11-2 to TRBJ2-1, with no clear D. This CDR3 has 13 residues. Looked up from germline, CDR1 is SGHAT and CDR2 is FQNNGV. Trimming left V 0 bases short and J 10 bases short, with 10 bases between. The CDR3 region has the DNA TGTGCCAGCAGCTTAGATCTGCCCGGGGAGCAGTTCTTC. This encodes CASSLDLPGEQFF.

A word on this clone: The junction does not match germline at one end; this may be a read error. The chain employs TRBV27 and TRBJ2-7; a possible D gene is TRBD1 (6 bases). Germline-derived CDR1 and CDR2 are MNHEY and SMNVEV (reference sequence). The CDR3 consists of 11 residues. CDR3: CASLHRHGQLF. The CDR3 region has the DNA TGTGCCAGCCTACACCGCCACGGACAGCTGTTC.

The chain combines TRBV18 with TRBJ1-4, with a tentative D call TRBD1 (6 bases). V was trimmed by 5 bases and J by 6 bases, leaving 16 bases between them. CDR1 KGHSH and CDR2 LQKENI come from the germline V gene. The CDR3 extends over 15 amino acids. The CDR3 bases are TGTGCCAGCTCAGCAAACAGGGCGAGGGATGAAAAACTGTTTTTT. It is translated as CASSANRARDEKLFF. The variable domain in full, with the rest retrieved from reference TRBV18 and TRBJ1-4, is NAGVMQNPRHLVRRRGQEARLRCSPMKGHSHVYWYRQLPEEGLKFMVYLQKENIIDESGMPKERFSAEFPKEGPSILRIQQVVRGDSAAYFCASSANRARDEKLFFGSGTQLSVL.

This chain uses TRBV11-2 with TRBJ2-7; 10 nucleotides agree with TRBD1. This CDR3 spans 13 amino acids. Germline CDR1 SGHAT, CDR2 FQNNGV. J was trimmed by 5 bases and V by 11 bases; bases with no gene match: 9. The CDR3 spells CAGGDRGLHEQYF. DNA of the CDR3: TGTGCCGGGGGGGACAGGGGATTACACGAGCAGTACTTC.

This clone appeared a single time. The chain joins TRBV4-1 to TRBJ1-1; D unresolved. Trimming cost V 0 bases and J 4 bases, with 9 bases left between them. This CDR3 has 14 residues. The V gene's germline CDR1 is MGHRA and CDR2 YSYEKL. This CDR3 reads CASSQDPRGTEAFF. CDR3 bases: TGCGCCAGCAGCCAAGACCCTCGGGGCACTGAAGCTTTCTTT.

The chain is built from TRBV9 and TRBJ1-6; D is unresolved. The CDR3 totals 14 residues. From germline, CDR1 is SGDLS and CDR2 YYNGEE. Trimming took 8 bases from V and 7 from J, leaving 16 bases between them. The CDR3 sequence is CASSSMIENSPLHF. The CDR3 DNA is TGTGCCAGTAGCTCTATGATAGAAAATTCACCCCTCCACTTT. The full variable domain, rest sourced from reference TRBV9 and TRBJ1-6, is DSGVTQTPKHLITATGQRVTLRCSPRSGDLSVYWYQQSLDQGLQFLIQYYNGEERAKGNILERFSAQQFPDLHSELNLSSLELGDSALYFCASSSMIENSPLHFGNGTRLTVT.